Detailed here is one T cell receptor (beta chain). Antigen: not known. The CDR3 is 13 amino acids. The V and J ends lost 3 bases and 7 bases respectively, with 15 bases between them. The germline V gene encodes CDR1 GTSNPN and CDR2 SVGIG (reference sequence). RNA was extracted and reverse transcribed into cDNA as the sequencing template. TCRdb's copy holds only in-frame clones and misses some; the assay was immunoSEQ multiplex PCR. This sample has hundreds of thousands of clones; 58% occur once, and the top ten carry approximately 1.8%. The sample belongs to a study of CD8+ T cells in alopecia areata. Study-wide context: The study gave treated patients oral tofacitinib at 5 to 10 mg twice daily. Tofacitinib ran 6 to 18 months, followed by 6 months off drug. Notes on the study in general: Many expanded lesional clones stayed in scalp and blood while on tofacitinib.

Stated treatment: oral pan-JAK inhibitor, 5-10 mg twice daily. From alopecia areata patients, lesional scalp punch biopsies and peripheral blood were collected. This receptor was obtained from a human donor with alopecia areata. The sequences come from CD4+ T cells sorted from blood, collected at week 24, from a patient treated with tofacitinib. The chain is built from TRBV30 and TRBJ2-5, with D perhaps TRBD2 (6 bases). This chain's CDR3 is CAWRGLGGRTQYF. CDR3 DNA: TGTGCCTGGAGGGGTTTGGGGGGACGGACCCAGTACTTC.